This passage covers 13 T cell receptor beta chains from one sample sequenced in a study of CD8 T cells in ankylosing spondylitis. Each CDR3 protein is one row after TCRdb ran MiXCR on the 5' RACE reads. The sample records 750,000 to 850,000 distinct CDR3 sequences, over 9.5% being singletons. Their cognate antigens are unknown. General observations from the study: Typical of ankylosing spondylitis blood, it appeared, was a TCR beta motif of 7 or 8 highly homologous variants.

Sequencing was carried out using blood, either unsorted or a sorted T cell fraction (not recorded which). The receptors originated from a male donor with ankylosing spondylitis.

This clonotype appeared a few times. The V and J genes are TRBV7-2 and TRBJ1-3; no firm D call. There are 16 residues in the CDR3. V was pared by 2 bases and J by 1 base, with 12 bases between. In germline, CDR1 is SGHTA, CDR2 FQGNSA. The CDR3 loop reads CASSLTSAGSGNTIYF. The CDR3 nucleotides are TGTGCCAGCAGCTTAACTTCCGCGGGGTCTGGAAACACCATATATTTT.

V gene TRBV28 combines with J gene TRBJ2-1, with unresolved D. The ends were cut back, 1 base at V and 3 bases at J, with 7 bases in the middle. CDR1 is MDHEN, CDR2 SYDVKM, per germline. The CDR3 totals 14 residues. CDR3 DNA: TGTGCCAGCAGTTTATTTAGTTACTACAATGAGCAGTTCTTC. Translating it yields CASSLFSYYNEQFF. Variable domain in full (rest from reference TRBV28 and TRBJ2-1): DVKVTQSSRYLVKRTGEKVFLECVQDMDHENMFWYRQDPGLGLRLIYFSYDVKMKEKGDIPEGYSVSREKKERFSLILESASTNQTSMYLCASSLFSYYNEQFFGPGTRLTVL.

There are a few counts of this clonotype. The chain combines TRBV4-3 with TRBJ2-7; D possibly corresponds to TRBD1 (5 bases). Trimming stripped 1 base from V and 7 bases from J, with 14 bases between. The V gene's germline CDR1 is LGHNA and CDR2 YSLEER. The CDR3 sequence is 14 residues long. Written as DNA, the CDR3 is TGCGCCAGCAGCCAAGCTTCGGATGGGGCAGAGCAGTACTTC. Its translation is CASSQASDGAEQYF.

This sequence joins TRBV11-1 and TRBJ2-1, with D maybe TRBD2 (6 bases). The CDR3 extends over 14 amino acids. With 5 bases removed from V and 13 bases from J, the gap between germline ends came to 21 bases. CDR1 SGHAT and CDR2 FQDESV come from the germline V gene (reference sequence). Here the CDR3 DNA reads TGTGCCAGCAGCAGAACTATTAGCGGAGACATCCAGTTCTTC. This gives the protein CASSRTISGDIQFF.

This clonotype was seen ten or more times. This chain links TRBV20-1 with TRBJ1-1; D might be TRBD1 (5 bases). Germline-derived CDR1 and CDR2 are DFQATT and SNEGSKA (reference sequence). The V gene lost 4 bases and the J gene lost 0 bases, with 12 bases spanning the gap. This CDR3 contains 14 residues. CDR3 DNA sequence: TGCAGTGCTAACACAGACAGTATGAACACTGAAGCTTTCTTT. It encodes CSANTDSMNTEAFF.

This rearrangement joins TRBV12-3 or TRBV12-4 to TRBJ2-7; 7 bases are a match to TRBD1. Trimming cost V 8 bases and J 1 base; bases outside gene matches: 8. There are 14 residues in the CDR3. For the CDR3, the DNA is TGTGCCAGCCAGGGGGACCTGTATTCCTACGAGCAGTACTTC. This codes for CASQGDLYSYEQYF.

This clonotype was counted many times. The CDR3 protein is CASSPRSNQPQHF. CDR3 DNA: TGTGCCAGCAGCCCCAGAAGCAATCAGCCCCAGCATTTT. This chain uses TRBV27 with TRBJ1-5; D is uncertain. The CDR3 spans 13 residues. Deletions cut 6 bases from V and 1 base from J, with 7 bases between. Germline CDR1 is MNHEY and CDR2 is SMNVEV (reference sequence).

This clonotype was seen only a few times. The rearrangement uses TRBV20-1 and TRBJ2-2; D gene uncertain. Trimming removed 3 bases from V and 7 bases from J, with 9 bases in between. The CDR3 is made up of 12 amino acids. In germline, CDR1 is DFQATT, CDR2 SNEGSKA (reference sequence). The CDR3 region has the DNA TGCAGTGCTAGCGCGAGCCACGGGGAGCTGTTTTTT. Translated, it gives CSASASHGELFF.

The rearrangement uses TRBV9 and TRBJ1-4, with TRBD1 matching 7 bases. CDR1 is SGDLS, CDR2 YYNGEE, per germline. The CDR3 is made up of 14 amino acids. Trimming removed 4 bases from V and 4 bases from J; junction bases left unmatched: 4. CDR3 loop: CASSRDSRNEKLFF. CDR3 DNA sequence: TGTGCCAGCAGCAGGGACAGTCGTAATGAAAAACTGTTTTTT.

CDR3 in amino acids: CASSEAGEQFF. The CDR3 coding sequence is TGTGCCAGCAGTGAAGCGGGTGAGCAGTTCTTC. The chain couples TRBV2 to TRBJ2-1; unclear D gene. The germline V gene encodes CDR1 SNHLY and CDR2 FYNNEI. V was clipped by 0 bases and J by 9 bases, with 3 bases between them. CDR3 length: 11 amino acids.

The chain employs TRBV6-1 and TRBJ2-5; 7 bases map to TRBD1. J was trimmed by 0 bases and V by 6 bases; bases with no gene match: 4. This CDR3 spans 14 amino acids. Germline V gene lookup returns CDR1 MNHNS and CDR2 SASEGT. The CDR3 nucleotides are TGTGCCAGCAGAACCGGGACAGACCAAGAGACCCAGTACTTC. This encodes CASRTGTDQETQYF.

This clonotype showed up just a few times. This sequence joins TRBV15 and TRBJ1-5; D unresolved. The CDR3 extends over 15 amino acids. V was shortened by 1 base and J by 6 bases, with 13 bases between the two germline ends. Germline values: CDR1 LNHNV, CDR2 YYDKDF (reference sequence). CDR3 protein: CATSRGWEEGQPQHF. CDR3 DNA: TGTGCCACCAGCAGAGGGTGGGAAGAAGGTCAGCCCCAGCATTTT.

This clonotype was seen more than once but under ten times. The chain uses TRBV11-3 and TRBJ2-1; a weak D match, TRBD2 (5 bases). The V gene lost 0 bases and the J gene lost 8 bases, with 11 bases spanning the gap. The CDR3 extends over 14 amino acids. The germline CDR1 and CDR2 sequences are SGHNT and YENEEA. CDR3 amino acids: CASSLDGNVDEQFF. The CDR3 DNA follows: TGTGCCAGCAGCTTAGACGGGAATGTTGATGAGCAGTTCTTC.